This TCR beta chain was captured in a study of blood T cells in healthy people across ages. Study in general: Per two T cells, about one barcoded beta molecule was captured through template switching. Findings and limits, study-wide: The study could not conclusively compare naive and antigen-experienced cells, given its unsorted PBMCs. Strong correlation existed between TCR beta diversity and naive T cell percentage.

The CDR3 totals 11 residues. Germline values: CDR1 ENHRY, CDR2 SYGVKD. J was trimmed by 6 bases and V by 11 bases; bases with no gene match: 6. Sample-barcoded 5' priming and a J-beta primer mix drove a second PCR of 7 to 11 cycles. Every cDNA molecule carried a tag from a template-switch adaptor bearing 12 random nucleotides. TCRdb analysed the 5' RACE reads with MiXCR anew, one entry per CDR3 protein. This sample has 1.6 million or so distinct CDR3 sequences; approximately 32% occur once, and the top ten carry about 11%. Details on this clonotype: Antigen: not known.

Sample: blood. The TCR sequence derives from a woman aged 25 to 39 in good health. The chain joins TRBV10-3 to TRBJ1-1; 7 nucleotides align to TRBD1. This CDR3 is CASRDSAEAFF. The CDR3 nucleotides read TGTGCCTCCCGGGACAGCGCTGAAGCTTTCTTT.